This T cell receptor beta chain is drawn from a study of glioma-infiltrating T cells. The study, taken as a whole, reports: Non-neoplastic patients had below-expected tissue-blood divergence, while all gliomas exceeded expectation.

The iRepertoire nested amplicon-rescue multiplex PCR amplified TCR alpha and beta CDR3s from RNA. TCRdb recomputed calls from the multiplex PCR reads with MiXCR, one row per CDR3 protein. The repertoire has 84,000 or so distinct CDR3 sequences, around 23% of them found once; the top ten carry 6.7%. This clonotype has a count of ten or more. Antigen specificity is unknown. The CDR3 length is 13 residues. Germline CDR1 is DFQATT and CDR2 is SNEGSKA (reference sequence). Losses at the gene ends were 7 bases for V and 5 bases for J; bases not matched to a gene: 7. The rearrangement joins TRBV20-1 to TRBJ2-1; 8 nucleotides align to TRBD2. This sequence originates from a human donor with low-grade glioma or glioblastoma, undergoing nonglioma brain surgery, or in good health (not recorded which). The sequenced material came from glioma tissue, nonneoplastic brain tissue, or PBMCs (not recorded which). In DNA, the CDR3 is TGCAGTGGAAGCGGGGGCCATCACAATGAGCAGTTCTTC. Translation: CSGSGGHHNEQFF.